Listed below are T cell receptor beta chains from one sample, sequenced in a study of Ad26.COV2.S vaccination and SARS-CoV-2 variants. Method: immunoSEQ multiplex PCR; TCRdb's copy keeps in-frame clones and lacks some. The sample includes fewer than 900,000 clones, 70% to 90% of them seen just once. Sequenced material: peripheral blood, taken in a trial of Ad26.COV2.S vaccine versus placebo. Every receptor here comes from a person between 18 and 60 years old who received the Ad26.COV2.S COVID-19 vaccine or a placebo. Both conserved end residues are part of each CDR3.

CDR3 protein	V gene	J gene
CASSLRGGIYGYTF	TRBV6-5	TRBJ1-2
CASSLGGYEQYF	TRBV27	TRBJ2-7
CASSPSAAGVETQYF	TRBV18	TRBJ2-5
CASSLKGGSSRTAKPQHF	TRBV27	TRBJ1-5
CAIATGDSPLHF	TRBV10-3	TRBJ1-6
CASSPGTRTVYEQYF	TRBV3-1/TRBV3-2	TRBJ2-7
CASSPNSGQETQYF	TRBV11-2	TRBJ2-5
CASLDRVGYGYTF	TRBV19	TRBJ1-2
CASKDRENTEAFF	TRBV19	TRBJ1-1
CASGPQWANQPQHF	TRBV12-5	TRBJ1-5
CSVSQGWSSYNEQFF	TRBV29-1	TRBJ2-1
CASTRSGAGELFF	TRBV7-2	TRBJ2-2
CASSRRVDEQFF	TRBV6-2/TRBV6-3	TRBJ2-1
CASTLSGANVLTF	TRBV12-3/TRBV12-4	TRBJ2-6
CATQSGTSEKLFF	TRBV12-3/TRBV12-4	TRBJ1-4
CASSTDGYYGYTF	TRBV7-9	TRBJ1-2
CASSPPEGAPWNIQYF	TRBV18	TRBJ2-4
CASSILEGPLPQHF	TRBV19	TRBJ1-5
CASSLFGTGGARAFF	TRBV7-9	TRBJ1-1
CASLKGQAKETQYF	TRBV18	TRBJ2-5
CASTGQGAYYGYTF	TRBV2	TRBJ1-2
CASSDYRAMNTEAFF	TRBV6-4	TRBJ1-1
CASSRNPGLAFNEQFF	TRBV18	TRBJ2-1
CASSVGESEQFF	TRBV9	TRBJ2-1
CASSQELAGGREQFF	TRBV3-1/TRBV3-2	TRBJ2-1
CASSQAESSYEQYF	TRBV18	TRBJ2-7
CASSEEETQYF	TRBV7-9	TRBJ2-5
CASRPNTGELFF	TRBV2	TRBJ2-2
CASSSTGGFSNQPQHF	TRBV27	TRBJ1-5
CASRDGANYGYTF	TRBV25-1	TRBJ1-2
CATAGTSREQYF	TRBV24-1	TRBJ2-7
CASSFQKNRDGYTF	TRBV5-1	TRBJ1-2
CASTPGDSRTDTQYF	TRBV6-6	TRBJ2-3
CSVEGGDEKLFF	TRBV29-1	TRBJ1-4
CASSLNLNTEAFF	TRBV5-1	TRBJ1-1
CASRTGTGGGQPQHF	TRBV19	TRBJ1-5
CASSQDGGHPNTEAFF	TRBV3-1/TRBV3-2	TRBJ1-1
CSGATGGYGYTF	TRBV29-1	TRBJ1-2
CASGQGVVQYF	TRBV27	TRBJ2-7
CASSYTVPPGSLQETQYF	TRBV6-2/TRBV6-3	TRBJ2-5
CARRPSGGAGGANVLTF	TRBV27	TRBJ2-6
CASRRTEGGYTF	TRBV19	TRBJ1-2
CASSTSVSTDTQYF	TRBV11-1	TRBJ2-3
CATSDLQGLAGGDEQFF	TRBV24-1	TRBJ2-1
CSVARTATYNEQFF	TRBV29-1	TRBJ2-1
CASSPSGGPFQETQYF	TRBV7-9	TRBJ2-5
CASSSVAATSLLSYEQYF	TRBV27	TRBJ2-7
CASLLDDTGELFF	TRBV19	TRBJ2-2
CASSPSKTGWENQPQHF	TRBV19	TRBJ1-5
CASSPWQRGNEQFF	TRBV18	TRBJ2-1
CASSLRETQYF	TRBV6-6	TRBJ2-3
CASREGRDPAPGYTF	TRBV2	TRBJ1-2
CASSQLAYSSYEQYF	TRBV19	TRBJ2-7
CASRGGTGFNEQFF	TRBV6-5	TRBJ2-1